This TCR beta chain was recovered during a study of T cells in localized non-small cell lung cancer. Study outcomes and limitations: Higher blood T cell density tracked longer overall survival. When the top 100 tumor clones were examined, a median about 60 of them also appeared in the adjacent lung, which was paired and uninvolved.

The CDR3 runs 16 residues. V dropped 4 bases and J dropped 4; count of bases not matched to a gene: 9. Germline CDR1 and CDR2: SEHNR and FQNEAQ (reference sequence). Sequencing was performed with immunoSEQ multiplex PCR; in TCRdb, only in-frame clones are kept and a portion is missing. The table has about 40,000 clones, around nine tenths seen once; the top ten hold approximately 3.6%. On this clone itself: Its antigen remains unidentified.

The TCR originated in a man aged 18 to 50 with stage I lung adenocarcinoma. Specimen: peripheral blood, collected before any cancer treatment. The chain uses TRBV7-9 and TRBJ1-3, with 8 bases matching TRBD1. The CDR3 protein is CASSSAQGATGNTIYF. The CDR3 nucleotides are TGTGCCAGCAGCTCTGCTCAGGGGGCTACAGGAAACACCATATATTTT.